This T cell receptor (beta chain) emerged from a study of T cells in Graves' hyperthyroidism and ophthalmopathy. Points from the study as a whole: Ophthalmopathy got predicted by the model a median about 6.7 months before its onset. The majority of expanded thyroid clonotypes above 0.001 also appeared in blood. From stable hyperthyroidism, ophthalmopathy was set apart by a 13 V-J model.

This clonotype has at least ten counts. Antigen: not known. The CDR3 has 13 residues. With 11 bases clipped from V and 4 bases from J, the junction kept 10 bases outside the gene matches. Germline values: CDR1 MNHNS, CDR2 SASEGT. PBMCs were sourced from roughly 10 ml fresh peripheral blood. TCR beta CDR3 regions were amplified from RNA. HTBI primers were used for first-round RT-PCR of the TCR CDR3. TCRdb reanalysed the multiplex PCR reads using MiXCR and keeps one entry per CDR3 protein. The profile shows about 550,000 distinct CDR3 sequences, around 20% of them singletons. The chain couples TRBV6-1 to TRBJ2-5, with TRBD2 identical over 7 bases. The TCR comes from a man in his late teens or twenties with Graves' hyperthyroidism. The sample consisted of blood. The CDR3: CAGGLPPGETQYF. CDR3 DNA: TGTGCCGGGGGACTACCACCAGGAGAGACCCAGTACTTC.